These 29 T cell receptor beta chains originate from one sample sequenced in a study of shared clonotypes between healthy human individuals. Only CD45RO-negative cells positively selected for CCR7 counted as naive CD8 cells, so terminally differentiated effector memory CD45RA+ cells were excluded. Generated by immunoSEQ multiplex PCR, the TCRdb table keeps only in-frame clones and is missing some. The table has about 1,900,000 clones, 85% to 95% seen once. Sequences were obtained from naive CD8+ T cells sorted from blood. The receptors come from a man in his late teens or twenties in good health.

This clone was seen just once. Other DNA sequences from this sample encode an identical CDR3 as well. This chain uses TRBV4-3 with TRBJ2-7; D not resolved. This CDR3 has 13 residues. Per the germline V gene, CDR1 is LGHNA and CDR2 is YSLEER. V was pared by 0 bases and J by 0 bases, with 3 bases between. The CDR3 DNA sequence: TGCGCCAGCAGCCAAGACACCTCCTACGAGCAGTACTTC. Translating it yields CASSQDTSYEQYF.

The V and J genes are TRBV11-2 and TRBJ2-1; tentative D call: TRBD1 (6 bases). Trimming removed 5 bases from V and 0 bases from J, with 14 bases in between. CDR1 SGHAT and CDR2 FQNNGV come from the germline V gene. The CDR3 contains 16 residues. The DNA for the CDR3 is TGTGCCAGCAGCGGCTTCAGGGGAGACTCCTACAATGAGCAGTTCTTC. It yields the protein CASSGFRGDSYNEQFF.

The chain joins TRBV13 to TRBJ1-2, with D possibly TRBD1 on 5 matching bases. The germline gives CDR1 PRHDT, CDR2 FYEKMQ (reference sequence). Trimming stripped 0 bases from V and 8 bases from J, with 19 bases between. This CDR3 comprises 16 residues. The CDR3 protein is CASSLGPGHNPGGYTF. Written as DNA, the CDR3 is TGTGCCAGCAGCTTAGGACCCGGACACAACCCCGGGGGCTACACCTTC. The whole variable domain, remainder taken from reference TRBV13 and TRBJ1-2, is AAGVIQSPRHLIKEKRETATLKCYPIPRHDTVYWYQQGPGQDPQFLISFYEKMQSDKGSIPDRFSAQQFSDYHSELNMSSLELGDSALYFCASSLGPGHNPGGYTFGSGTRLTVV.

The chain uses TRBV9 and TRBJ2-2; D might be TRBD1 (6 bases). This CDR3 is built from 16 residues. Trimming took 7 bases from V and 3 from J, leaving 19 bases between them. CDR1 and CDR2 (germline): SGDLS, YYNGEE. The CDR3 reads CASGTPTGMDTGELFF. For the CDR3, the DNA is TGTGCCAGCGGAACCCCTACAGGGATGGACACCGGGGAGCTGTTTTTT.

This clone was observed once. V and J are TRBV30 and TRBJ1-2, with D possibly being TRBD1 (6 bases). This CDR3 region has 14 residues. V gave up 2 bases and J gave up 4 bases, with 14 bases separating them. Germline V gives CDR1 GTSNPN, CDR2 SVGIG (reference sequence). Here the CDR3 reads CAWSPGQPAYGYTF. The CDR3 bases are TGTGCCTGGAGTCCGGGACAACCCGCCTATGGCTACACCTTC.

This sequence joins TRBV14 and TRBJ2-2; TRBD1 matches at 7 bases. The CDR3 consists of 16 residues. Germline CDR1 and CDR2: SGHDN and FVKESK. V was pared by 5 bases and J by 1 base, with 7 bases of the junction left unmatched. CDR3 coding DNA: TGTGCCAGCAGCGACTATAGACAGGGGAACACCGGGGAGCTGTTTTTT. Translation: CASSDYRQGNTGELFF.

The chain recombines TRBV29-1 with TRBJ2-7; TRBD1 might be the D (5 bases). The V gene's germline CDR1 is SQVTM and CDR2 ANQGSEA. Trimming removed 7 bases from V and 7 bases from J, with 11 bases in between. There are 10 residues in the CDR3. The CDR3 DNA follows: TGCAGCGCCCTGGGGCTGGAGCAGTACTTC. It encodes CSALGLEQYF.

The chain is built from TRBV5-4 and TRBJ2-3; 7 positions match TRBD2. Losses at the gene ends were 4 bases for V and 4 bases for J; bases not matched to a gene: 15. Germline loops: CDR1 SGHNT, CDR2 YYREEE (reference sequence). The CDR3 length is 17 residues. DNA of the CDR3: TGTGCCAGCAGCCCCTTCGACCCGGGGGGTAGTGCAGATACGCAGTATTTT. Translating it yields CASSPFDPGGSADTQYF.

This clone was counted a single time. This sequence joins TRBV27 and TRBJ2-7; D remains ambiguous. The CDR3 extends over 15 amino acids. Germline CDR1 and CDR2: MNHEY and SMNVEV (reference sequence). V was trimmed by 2 bases and J by 0 bases, leaving 11 bases between them. The CDR3 DNA is TGTGCCAGCAGTTTAGGACGCGGTGTCTCCTACGAGCAGTACTTC. It encodes CASSLGRGVSYEQYF.

The chain employs TRBV6-1 and TRBJ2-7; D is perhaps TRBD2 (5 bases). V lost 1 base to trimming and J lost 3 bases, with 13 bases between them. The CDR3 extends over 15 amino acids. CDR1 and CDR2 (germline): MNHNS, SASEGT. CDR3 residues: CASSEEKRALYEQYF. The CDR3 coding sequence is TGTGCCAGCAGTGAAGAAAAGAGGGCCCTCTACGAGCAGTACTTC.

The chain recombines TRBV6-6 with TRBJ2-5; 10 nucleotides align to TRBD1. V lost 6 bases and J lost 5; bases outside the gene matches: 6. CDR1 is MNHNY, CDR2 SVGAGI, per germline (reference sequence). This CDR3 region has 14 residues. CDR3 nucleotide sequence: TGTGCCAGCAGGCTGACAGGGGGCTGGGAGACCCAGTACTTC. The encoded protein is CASRLTGGWETQYF.

The chain links TRBV19 to TRBJ1-2; D is ambiguous. Trimming removed 3 bases from V and 6 bases from J, with 14 bases in between. This CDR3 is 14 amino acids long. Germline V lookup: CDR1 LNHDA, CDR2 SQIVND (reference sequence). The CDR3 DNA follows: TGTGCCAGTAGTATTTACGGCCCCTCGGATGGCTACACCTTC. Its protein is CASSIYGPSDGYTF.

This chain uses TRBV7-3 with TRBJ2-3; D is undetermined. With 1 base removed from V and 4 bases from J, the gap between germline ends came to 12 bases. Germline V lookup: CDR1 SGHTA, CDR2 FQGTGA. The CDR3 sequence is 15 residues long. CDR3 in amino acids: CASSLSGQIADTQYF. The CDR3 DNA is TGTGCCAGCAGCTTAAGTGGGCAGATTGCAGATACGCAGTATTTT.

J is TRBJ1-1 and V is TRBV7-9; 7 positions agree with TRBD1. The ends lost 5 bases at V and 0 bases at J; junction bases unmatched: 6. The CDR3 has 15 residues. Germline values: CDR1 SEHNR, CDR2 FQNEAQ (reference sequence). The DNA for the CDR3 is TGTGCCAGCAGCGCAAGACAGGGTTTGAACACTGAAGCTTTCTTT. Amino acids: CASSARQGLNTEAFF.

In its sample, this clone was seen once. The chain combines TRBV27 with TRBJ1-5; 10 positions agree with TRBD1. J was trimmed by 3 bases and V by 5 bases; bases with no gene match: 7. This CDR3 comprises 16 residues. CDR1 and CDR2 (germline): MNHEY, SMNVEV (reference sequence). The CDR3, as DNA: TGTGCCAGCAGTCTCTCCGGGACAGGGGTCAATCAGCCCCAGCATTTT. This translates into CASSLSGTGVNQPQHF.

J is TRBJ1-1 and V is TRBV30; D perhaps matches TRBD1 (6 bases). Germline V gives CDR1 GTSNPN, CDR2 SVGIG (reference sequence). The CDR3 contains 13 residues. The germline V and J ends were trimmed by 3 bases and 1 base, with 9 bases remaining between them. CDR3 bases: TGTGCCTGGAGCCAGGGGAGGAACACTGAAGCTTTCTTT. It codes for CAWSQGRNTEAFF.

The V call is TRBV27, the J call TRBJ2-7, with D perhaps TRBD1 (6 bases). The CDR3 covers 14 residues. Looked up from germline, CDR1 is MNHEY and CDR2 is SMNVEV (reference sequence). The germline V and J ends were trimmed by 5 bases and 3 bases, with 14 bases remaining between them. The CDR3 DNA sequence: TGTGCCAGCAGTCGTTGGAACAGGGACTACGAGCAGTACTTC. The encoded protein is CASSRWNRDYEQYF.

The rearrangement links TRBV27 to TRBJ2-7; the D call may be TRBD1 or TRBD2 (5 bases each). This CDR3 is built from 16 residues. Germline CDR1 reads MNHEY; CDR2 reads SMNVEV (reference sequence). V was shortened by 5 bases and J by 3 bases, with 20 bases between the two germline ends. The CDR3 loop reads CASSPSHGAIFYEQYF. Here the CDR3 DNA reads TGTGCCAGCAGTCCCTCCCACGGGGCGATCTTCTACGAGCAGTACTTC.

The J gene is TRBJ2-2, the V gene TRBV13; 7 nucleotides align to TRBD2. CDR1 and CDR2 (germline): PRHDT, FYEKMQ (reference sequence). The CDR3 runs to 15 residues. Germline trimming cut 1 base from V and 4 bases from J; bases unmatched to any gene: 3. Here the CDR3 reads CASSLEGGGTGELFF. CDR3 sequence (DNA): TGTGCCAGCAGCTTAGAGGGCGGGGGCACCGGGGAGCTGTTTTTT.

The chain employs TRBV2 and TRBJ2-2; 10 bases are shared with TRBD2. CDR1 and CDR2 (germline): SNHLY, FYNNEI. J was trimmed by 3 bases and V by 4 bases; bases with no gene match: 8. The CDR3 is made up of 17 amino acids. The CDR3, as DNA: TGTGCCAGCAGTGTGAGTCTAGCGGGGGAATACACCGGGGAGCTGTTTTTT. Its translation: CASSVSLAGEYTGELFF.

The chain uses TRBV6-1 and TRBJ2-7; 13 bases agree with TRBD2. Looked up from germline, CDR1 is MNHNS and CDR2 is SASEGT. Trimming at V came to 6 bases and at J to 6 bases, leaving 5 bases not matched to a gene. This CDR3 contains 14 residues. CDR3 DNA: TGTGCCAGCAGGCGGACTAGCGGGAGTAGCGAGCAGTACTTC. This translates into CASRRTSGSSEQYF.

This sequence joins TRBV14 and TRBJ2-1; D not resolved. Germline V lookup: CDR1 SGHDN, CDR2 FVKESK. This CDR3 contains 12 residues. Deletions cut 4 bases from V and 5 bases from J, with 6 bases between. The CDR3 spells CASSPGNNEQFF. The CDR3 DNA follows: TGTGCCAGCAGCCCCGGAAACAATGAGCAGTTCTTC.

This clone was picked up one time. The V call is TRBV7-6, the J call TRBJ1-1; 9 bases fit TRBD1. This CDR3 is built from 15 residues. With 1 base clipped from V and 6 bases from J, the junction kept 6 bases outside the gene matches. The germline V gene encodes CDR1 SGHVS and CDR2 FNYEAQ. The CDR3 bases are TGTGCCAGCAGCTTAGGAGGACAGGGGTTGCCTGAAGCTTTCTTT. Translating it yields CASSLGGQGLPEAFF. The whole variable domain, remainder taken from reference TRBV7-6 and TRBJ1-1, is GAGVSQSPRYKVTKRGQDVALRCDPISGHVSLYWYRQALGQGPEFLTYFNYEAQQDKSGLPNDRFSAERPEGSISTLTIQRTEQRDSAMYRCASSLGGQGLPEAFFGQGTRLTVV.

To note about this clone: Its ends do not fully match the called genes, so a read error is possible. The CDR3 here is CASRQTGGGSTIYF. CDR3 DNA sequence: TGCGCCAGCAGGCAAACAGGGGGCGGAAGCACCATATATTTT. The V and J genes are TRBV23-1 and TRBJ1-3; the match to TRBD1 covers 9 bases. TRBV23-1 is annotated as an ORF whose role is uncertain. The CDR3 covers 14 residues.

The chain uses TRBV13 and TRBJ1-2; D remains unclear. The CDR3 contains 12 residues. V was trimmed by 7 bases and J by 5 bases, leaving 11 bases between them. In germline, CDR1 is PRHDT, CDR2 FYEKMQ (reference sequence). The CDR3 is CASTPGDYGYTF. The DNA for the CDR3 is TGTGCCAGCACCCCCGGGGATTATGGCTACACCTTC.

This chain joins TRBV6-1 and TRBJ2-2, with a tentative D call TRBD1 (5 bases). Deletions cut 6 bases from V and 4 bases from J, with 15 bases between. The germline gives CDR1 MNHNS, CDR2 SASEGT. The length of the CDR3 is 15 residues. CDR3 coding DNA: TGTGCCAGCAGCGAAACCCGACAGCGCACCGGGGAGCTGTTTTTT. Protein: CASSETRQRTGELFF.

The rearrangement uses TRBV14 and TRBJ2-7; 7 bases match TRBD1. Germline lookup yields CDR1 SGHDN and CDR2 FVKESK. The V and J ends lost 4 bases and 7 bases, in that order; junction bases with no gene match: 7. The CDR3 extends over 13 amino acids. The CDR3 region is CASSPGQRMEQYF. The CDR3 DNA reads TGTGCCAGCAGCCCGGGACAGAGGATGGAGCAGTACTTC.

The chain joins TRBV5-1 to TRBJ2-2; 15 bases agree with TRBD2. Per germline, CDR1 SGHRS and CDR2 YFSETQ. Germline trimming cut 4 bases from V and 8 bases from J; bases unmatched to any gene: 6. This CDR3 region has 16 residues. The DNA of the CDR3 is TGCGCCAGCAGCGAGGGACTAGCGGGAGGAGAAGGGGAGCTGTTTTTT. Protein sequence: CASSEGLAGGEGELFF.

The genes are TRBV27 and TRBJ1-5; D is ambiguous. The length of the CDR3 is 16 residues. In germline, CDR1 is MNHEY, CDR2 SMNVEV (reference sequence). Trimming left V 0 bases short and J 5 bases short, with 14 bases between. CDR3 region: CASSLSSGERDQPQHF. CDR3 coding DNA: TGTGCCAGCAGTTTATCAAGCGGGGAGAGGGATCAGCCCCAGCATTTT.